The rows below give T cell receptor beta chains drawn from one sample of a study of chemoradiotherapy in HPV16-positive cancers. TCRdb keeps only in-frame clones here, not all; method: immunoSEQ multiplex PCR. The top ten hold 8% to 9.5% of the sample, which has roughly 8,400 clones, roughly two thirds seen once. Collection took place from a patient who underwent chemoradiotherapy. The source is a human donor with HPV-associated anogenital cancer. Each CDR3 is given with its conserved first and last residue. D genes are given only for firm matches. Not every row has a clone size; where given, it reads once, few, many or a size class.

v_call	j_call	clone_size	d_call	cdr3_aa	cdr3_nt
TRBV7-2	TRBJ1-5	once	-	CASSRGQNQPQHF	TGTGCCAGCAGCCGAGGACAAAATCAGCCCCAGCATTTT
TRBV25-1	TRBJ1-2	once	-	CASSGPLYGYTF	TGTGCCAGCAGTGGGCCGCTCTATGGCTACACCTTC
TRBV6-1	TRBJ2-2	-	-	CASSEQGLGAGELFF	TGTGCCAGCAGTGAACAGGGTCTTGGCGCCGGGGAGCTGTTTTTT
TRBV10-3	TRBJ2-1	-	TRBD2	CAIRGSGGRADEQFF	TGTGCCATCAGGGGTAGCGGGGGCCGGGCGGATGAGCAGTTCTTC
TRBV6-6	TRBJ2-7	once	-	CASSYSSLGEGEQYF	TGTGCCAGCAGTTACTCGAGCCTGGGGGAAGGCGAGCAGTACTTC
TRBV7-2	TRBJ1-2	-	TRBD1	CASSLDWGQGGYGYTF	TGTGCCAGCAGCTTAGATTGGGGACAGGGGGGCTATGGCTACACCTTC
TRBV4-3	TRBJ2-1	-	-	CASSQDMWSSSYNEQFF	TGCGCCAGCAGCCAAGATATGTGGTCGAGCTCCTACAATGAGCAGTTCTTC
TRBV5-4	TRBJ2-7	-	TRBD2	CASSYQEGLVLYF	TGTGCCAGCAGCTACCAAGAAGGACTAGTCCTGTACTTC
TRBV19	TRBJ1-1	once	-	CASSIDEDRSILPFEAFF	TGTGCCAGTAGTATAGATGAAGACAGGAGTATCCTCCCCTTTGAAGCTTTCTTT
TRBV5-4	TRBJ1-1	few	TRBD1	CASSTGQGMGTEAFF	TGTGCCAGCAGCACGGGACAGGGAATGGGCACTGAAGCTTTCTTT
TRBV5-4	TRBJ2-3	-	-	CASSPYTDTQYF	TGTGCCAGCAGCCCCTACACAGATACGCAGTATTTT
TRBV27	TRBJ1-5	-	TRBD1	CASSYRGRQPQHF	TGTGCCAGCAGTTACAGGGGCCGGCAGCCCCAGCATTTT
TRBV15	TRBJ2-1	-	-	CATSRDSSKNSYNEQFF	TGTGCCACCAGCAGAGATTCAAGCAAAAACTCCTACAATGAGCAGTTCTTC
TRBV4-1	TRBJ2-7	-	TRBD2	CASSSIGAGGPLVEQYF	TGCGCCAGCAGCTCGATCGGGGCGGGGGGGCCGTTGGTTGAGCAGTACTTC
TRBV10-2	TRBJ2-7	once	-	CASGSIKGSRHEQYF	TGCGCCAGCGGATCAATCAAGGGTTCGCGACACGAGCAGTACTTC
TRBV4-1	TRBJ2-1	-	TRBD2	CASRGAGGNNEQFF	TGCGCCAGCAGAGGAGCGGGGGGTAACAATGAGCAGTTCTTC
TRBV30	TRBJ2-7	once	TRBD2	CAWSLAGGFYEQYF	TGTGCCTGGTCACTAGCGGGGGGGTTCTACGAGCAGTACTTC
TRBV5-1	TRBJ2-2	-	TRBD2	CASSLTSGPLNTGELFF	TGCGCCAGCAGCCTGACTAGCGGGCCACTTAACACCGGGGAGCTGTTTTTT
TRBV4-1	TRBJ2-1	-	TRBD2	CASSQGLAGNEQFF	TGCGCCAGCAGCCAGGGACTAGCGGGAAATGAGCAGTTCTTC
TRBV28	TRBJ1-1	-	-	CASIWSGGTEAFF	TGTGCCAGCATTTGGTCGGGGGGGACTGAAGCTTTCTTT
TRBV20-1	TRBJ2-5	-	TRBD1	CSGGTGGIQYF	TGCAGTGGAGGGACAGGGGGAATTCAGTACTTC
TRBV5-6	TRBJ1-4	-	-	CASSLTTGNAEKLFF	TGTGCCAGCAGCCTTACGACGGGAAATGCTGAAAAACTGTTTTTT
TRBV4-3	TRBJ2-7	-	TRBD1	CASSQDRQGVYEQYF	TGCGCCAGCAGCCAAGATCGCCAGGGGGTCTACGAGCAGTACTTC
TRBV10-3	TRBJ2-1	once	-	CAISGPNNEQFF	TGTGCCATCAGCGGGCCTAACAATGAGCAGTTCTTC
TRBV10-1	TRBJ1-4	-	-	CASSAPDNEKLFF	TGCGCCAGCAGTGCTCCGGATAATGAAAAACTGTTTTTT
TRBV27	TRBJ2-3	-	TRBD2	CASSRWGRTSGGEAQYF	TGTGCCAGCAGTAGATGGGGAAGGACTAGCGGGGGGGAGGCGCAGTATTTT
TRBV7-6	TRBJ2-1	-	-	CASSLEVDSRHEQFF	TGTGCCAGCAGCTTAGAAGTGGATTCGCGACATGAGCAGTTCTTC
TRBV18	TRBJ1-3	-	-	CASSPGGASGNTIYF	TGTGCCAGCTCACCGGGAGGGGCGTCTGGAAACACCATATATTTT
TRBV4-1	TRBJ2-3	-	-	CASSPSRWGESTDTQYF	TGCGCCAGCAGCCCTTCTAGGTGGGGGGAAAGCACAGATACGCAGTATTTT
TRBV5-8	TRBJ1-5	-	TRBD1	CASSIGQVNQPQHF	TGTGCCAGCAGCATAGGACAGGTCAATCAGCCCCAGCATTTT
TRBV6-5	TRBJ2-4	-	TRBD1	CASSGTGENIQYF	TGTGCCAGCAGTGGGACAGGGGAAAACATTCAGTACTTC
TRBV4-3	TRBJ2-3	-	-	CASSQDPGRGTDTQYF	TGCGCCAGCAGCCAAGATCCGGGGCGGGGCACAGATACGCAGTATTTT
TRBV7-9	TRBJ1-1	once	-	CASWSGRIVEAFF	TGTGCCAGCTGGTCGGGTAGAATTGTTGAAGCTTTCTTT
TRBV11-3	TRBJ2-1	-	-	CASSLAGRYLPYNEQFF	TGTGCCAGCAGCTTAGCTGGGCGGTACCTACCCTACAATGAGCAGTTCTTC